These 12 T cell receptor beta chains originate from one sample sequenced in a study of blood T cells in healthy people across ages. The use of a sample-barcoded 5' primer and a J-beta primer mix characterized a second PCR of 7 to 11 cycles. TCRdb re-analysed the 5' RACE reads in MiXCR, keeping a single row per CDR3 protein. The data contain some 1.1 million distinct CDR3 sequences, approximately 38% of them singletons. Material: blood. The receptors stem from a man between 18 and 35 years old in good health.

The chain employs TRBV20-1 and TRBJ2-4; no definite D call. Looked up from germline, CDR1 is DFQATT and CDR2 is SNEGSKA (reference sequence). CDR3 length: 16 residues. V shed 0 bases and J shed 1 base, with 13 bases lying between them. The CDR3 region is CSARDTAGFAKNIQYF. The CDR3 DNA reads TGCAGTGCTAGAGATACGGCAGGTTTTGCCAAAAACATTCAGTACTTC.

This clonotype was recorded many times. This rearrangement joins TRBV12-3 or TRBV12-4 to TRBJ2-5; D might be TRBD1 (5 bases). The CDR3 extends over 15 amino acids. V was clipped by 3 bases and J by 2 bases, with 13 bases between them. The CDR3 loop is CASSFQLGLQETQYF. The CDR3 bases are TGTGCCAGCAGTTTTCAATTGGGGCTGCAAGAGACCCAGTACTTC.

This clonotype showed up just a few times. The rearrangement joins TRBV3-1 to TRBJ2-3; D possibly corresponds to TRBD2 (5 bases). CDR1 is LGHDT, CDR2 YNNKEL, per germline (reference sequence). There are 15 residues in the CDR3. Between the trimmed V and J ends, which lost 3 bases and 6 bases, there was a span of 16 bases. The CDR3: CASSHLNSGEDTQYF. CDR3 bases: TGTGCCAGCAGCCACCTCAACAGCGGAGAGGATACGCAGTATTTT.

Points on this clonotype: This may stem from a read error, because a much larger clone lies one nucleotide away. CDR3: CASSGQAGPDTQYF. CDR3 nucleotides: TGTGCCAGCAGCGGACAAGCAGGCCCGGATACGCAGTATTTT. The J gene is TRBJ2-3, the V gene TRBV9; unclear D gene. Per germline, CDR1 SGDLS and CDR2 YYNGEE. With 3 bases removed from V and 6 bases from J, the gap between germline ends came to 14 bases. CDR3 length: 14 residues.

V is TRBV27 and J is TRBJ1-5, with 7 bases aligning to TRBD1. CDR3 length: 16 residues. The V segment lost 3 bases and the J segment 0 bases; nucleotides outside the gene matches: 5. Germline CDR1 and CDR2: MNHEY and SMNVEV (reference sequence). CDR3 DNA: TGTGCCAGCAGTTTTACGACAGGGTTTAGCAATCAGCCCCAGCATTTT. This gives the protein CASSFTTGFSNQPQHF.

The chain links TRBV6-5 to TRBJ2-1, with D possibly matching TRBD2 (6 bases). The V gene's germline CDR1 is MNHEY and CDR2 SVGAGI. The CDR3 extends over 13 amino acids. The ends were cut back, 6 bases at V and 5 bases at J, with 11 bases in the middle. The CDR3 loop is CASSGSNNNEQFF. Here the CDR3 DNA reads TGTGCCAGCAGCGGGAGCAACAACAATGAGCAGTTCTTC.

This chain links TRBV7-2 with TRBJ2-2; possible D gene TRBD2, 5 bases. CDR1 and CDR2 from the germline V gene are SGHTA and FQGNSA. V was cut by 3 bases and J by 4 bases, with 9 bases left in between. The CDR3 contains 14 residues. The CDR3: CASSFDYSTGELFF. CDR3 nucleotide sequence: TGTGCCAGCAGCTTCGACTACTCCACCGGGGAGCTGTTTTTT.

This clonotype has a handful of counts. The chain links TRBV6-5 to TRBJ2-1, with 11 bases aligning to TRBD1. J lost 7 bases, V lost 5 bases, and 7 bases had no gene match. Germline V CDR1 and CDR2: MNHEY, SVGAGI. This CDR3 is built from 15 residues. CDR3 loop: CASSRTGGGWNEQFF. CDR3 DNA: TGTGCCAGCAGTCGGACAGGGGGCGGATGGAATGAGCAGTTCTTC.

V gene TRBV12-3 or TRBV12-4 combines with J gene TRBJ2-3; D gene unclear. This CDR3 has 11 residues. The V end was cut by 7 bases, the J end by 6 bases, with 8 bases between. CDR3 protein: CASTADDTQYF. The CDR3 DNA reads as TGTGCCAGCACTGCCGATGATACGCAGTATTTT.

This clonotype was picked up a small number of times. The chain couples TRBV10-3 to TRBJ2-5; 7 positions agree with TRBD1. Trimming took 4 bases from V and 1 from J; bases not matched to a gene: 0. Germline assignment: CDR1 ENHRY and CDR2 SYGVKD. The CDR3 spans 13 residues. The CDR3 sequence is CAISGQGQETQYF. The DNA for the CDR3 is TGTGCCATCAGTGGACAGGGCCAAGAGACCCAGTACTTC.

The J gene is TRBJ1-1, the V gene TRBV5-1; TRBD1 agrees at 7 bases. This CDR3 contains 18 residues. V lost 0 bases and J lost 4; bases outside the gene matches: 15. The germline V gene has CDR1 SGHRS and CDR2 YFSETQ. In DNA form, the CDR3 reads TGCGCCAGCAGCTTGGGAAGGACAGGATCACCCACTAGCACTGAAGCTTTCTTT. This sequence encodes CASSLGRTGSPTSTEAFF.

This clonotype was seen only a few times. The chain is built from TRBV29-1 and TRBJ2-5; unclear D gene. Germline values: CDR1 SQVTM, CDR2 ANQGSEA. Trimming stripped 2 bases from V and 11 bases from J, with 15 bases between. This CDR3 has 12 residues. DNA of the CDR3: TGCAGCGTTGAACTTCGAGTCAATGAGCAGTACTTC. It specifies CSVELRVNEQYF.